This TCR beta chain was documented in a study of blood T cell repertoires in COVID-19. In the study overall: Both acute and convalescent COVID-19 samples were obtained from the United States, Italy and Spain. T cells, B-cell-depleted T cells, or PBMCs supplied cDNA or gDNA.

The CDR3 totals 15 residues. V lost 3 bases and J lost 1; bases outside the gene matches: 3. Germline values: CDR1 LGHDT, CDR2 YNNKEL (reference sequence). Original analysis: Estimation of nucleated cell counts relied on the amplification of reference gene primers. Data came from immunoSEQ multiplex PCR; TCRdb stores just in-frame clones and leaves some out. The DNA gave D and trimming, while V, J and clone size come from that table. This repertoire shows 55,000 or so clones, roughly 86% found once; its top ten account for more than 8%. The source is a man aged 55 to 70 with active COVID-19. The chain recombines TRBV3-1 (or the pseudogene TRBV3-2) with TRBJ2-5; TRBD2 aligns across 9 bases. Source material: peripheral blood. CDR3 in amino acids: CASSQFSGSQETQYF. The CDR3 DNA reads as TGTGCCAGCAGCCAGTTTAGCGGGAGCCAAGAGACCCAGTACTTC.